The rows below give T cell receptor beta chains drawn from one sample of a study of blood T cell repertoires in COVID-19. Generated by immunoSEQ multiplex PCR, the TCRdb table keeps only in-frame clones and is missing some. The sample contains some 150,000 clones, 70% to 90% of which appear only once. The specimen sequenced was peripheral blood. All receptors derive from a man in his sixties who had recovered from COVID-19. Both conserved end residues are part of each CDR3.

cdr3_aa: CASSRDRAEEQYF
j_call: TRBJ2-7
v_call: TRBV7-8

cdr3_aa: CASSRTDRGGEQYF
j_call: TRBJ2-7
v_call: TRBV3-1/TRBV3-2

cdr3_aa: CASSAAGGIYNEQFF
j_call: TRBJ2-1
v_call: TRBV4-3

cdr3_aa: CATASTGNTEAFF
j_call: TRBJ1-1
v_call: TRBV19

cdr3_aa: CAISVGTGATNEKLFF
j_call: TRBJ1-4
v_call: TRBV10-3

cdr3_aa: CASSRGAPSTDTQYF
j_call: TRBJ2-3
v_call: TRBV5-4

cdr3_aa: CASSLVGGYEQFF
j_call: TRBJ2-1
v_call: TRBV5-4

cdr3_aa: CASSPTVETTPQHF
j_call: TRBJ1-5
v_call: TRBV7-8

cdr3_aa: CASSPDRYEQFF
j_call: TRBJ2-1
v_call: TRBV7-3

cdr3_aa: CASSPPLVVRGEQYF
j_call: TRBJ2-7
v_call: TRBV7-9

cdr3_aa: CASSLSSGTGLSNAEAFF
j_call: TRBJ1-1
v_call: TRBV18

cdr3_aa: CASSLVGAHRPYGYTF
j_call: TRBJ1-2
v_call: TRBV7-9

cdr3_aa: CASSPEGQINYGYTF
j_call: TRBJ1-2
v_call: TRBV18

cdr3_aa: CASSFTAASEQYF
j_call: TRBJ2-7
v_call: TRBV27

cdr3_aa: CASSSGDRGWEQYF
j_call: TRBJ2-7
v_call: TRBV9

cdr3_aa: CASSLTAFYGYTF
j_call: TRBJ1-2
v_call: TRBV27

cdr3_aa: CASSKPGTYNEQFF
j_call: TRBJ2-1
v_call: TRBV5-4

cdr3_aa: CASSPDRGNEKLFF
j_call: TRBJ1-4
v_call: TRBV7-9

cdr3_aa: CAWTYRNSQFF
j_call: TRBJ2-1
v_call: TRBV30

cdr3_aa: CASSPNPNPPQETQYF
j_call: TRBJ2-5
v_call: TRBV5-1

cdr3_aa: CSVTSVSYNEQFF
j_call: TRBJ2-1
v_call: TRBV29-1

cdr3_aa: CASSVGGGAFYEQYF
j_call: TRBJ2-7
v_call: TRBV9

cdr3_aa: CASSQEGRDRGNTEAFF
j_call: TRBJ1-1
v_call: TRBV3-1/TRBV3-2

cdr3_aa: CASSPGATTYNEQFF
j_call: TRBJ2-1
v_call: TRBV6-5

cdr3_aa: CASSELNTGELFF
j_call: TRBJ2-2
v_call: TRBV6-1

cdr3_aa: CASSFRNTEAFF
j_call: TRBJ1-1
v_call: TRBV7-8

cdr3_aa: CASRDLGSGAGELFF
j_call: TRBJ2-2
v_call: TRBV27

cdr3_aa: CASSDIGQGLYEQYF
j_call: TRBJ2-7
v_call: TRBV6-1

cdr3_aa: CASSLGDYQETQYF
j_call: TRBJ2-5
v_call: TRBV5-1

cdr3_aa: CASSEAEGGTEAFF
j_call: TRBJ1-1
v_call: TRBV2

cdr3_aa: CASSPRGGAPNEKLFF
j_call: TRBJ1-4
v_call: TRBV7-6

cdr3_aa: CASSLREGLYGYTF
j_call: TRBJ1-2
v_call: TRBV3-1/TRBV3-2

cdr3_aa: CASSPTQGNYGYTF
j_call: TRBJ1-2
v_call: TRBV5-1

cdr3_aa: CAWSPSRGLAGVNTGELFF
j_call: TRBJ2-2
v_call: TRBV30

cdr3_aa: CASSEFGGENIQYF
j_call: TRBJ2-4
v_call: TRBV2

cdr3_aa: CASSRQGTDTQYF
j_call: TRBJ2-3
v_call: TRBV5-1

cdr3_aa: CATKKLGDTTNEKLFF
j_call: TRBJ1-4
v_call: TRBV19

cdr3_aa: CASSLRAQVYEQYF
j_call: TRBJ2-7
v_call: TRBV5-1

cdr3_aa: CSVETGMNTEAFF
j_call: TRBJ1-1
v_call: TRBV29-1

cdr3_aa: CASSFRQDRTGELFF
j_call: TRBJ2-2
v_call: TRBV5-1

cdr3_aa: CASSLGVATGELFF
j_call: TRBJ2-2
v_call: TRBV11-3

cdr3_aa: CASSIEAGRVTGELFF
j_call: TRBJ2-2
v_call: TRBV19

cdr3_aa: CASTPTGGMNTEAFF
j_call: TRBJ1-1
v_call: TRBV5-1

cdr3_aa: CASSLQGTYSGNTIYF
j_call: TRBJ1-3
v_call: TRBV3-1/TRBV3-2